Listed here are 18 T cell receptor beta chains from one sample, sequenced in a study of blood T cell repertoires in COVID-19. TCRdb's copy holds only in-frame clones and misses some; the assay was immunoSEQ multiplex PCR. The table has roughly 130,000 clones, roughly nine tenths seen once. Sequencing input: peripheral blood. Source of these receptors: a man aged 45-60 years with active COVID-19.

The chain links TRBV5-6 to TRBJ2-1; 8 nucleotides line up with TRBD1. This CDR3 has 15 residues. Germline V lookup: CDR1 SGHDT, CDR2 YYEEEE. The ends lost 2 bases at V and 6 bases at J; junction bases unmatched: 7. The CDR3 loop is CASSFGGTGRNEQFF. The CDR3 DNA follows: TGTGCCAGCAGCTTTGGGGGGACAGGCCGCAATGAGCAGTTCTTC.

This chain joins TRBV21-1 and TRBJ1-1; the D call TRBD1 from the table was never checked on the DNA. TRBV21-1 constitutes a pseudogene. CDR3 length equals 16 residues. In DNA form, the CDR3 reads TGTGCCAGCAGCAAAGAGGGCCAGGGCCTCTACACTGAAGCTTTCTTT. Translation: CASSKEGQGLYTEAFF.

This chain connects TRBV12-3 or TRBV12-4 to TRBJ2-7; 9 bases agree with TRBD1. There are 12 residues in the CDR3. The CDR3 DNA reads TGTGCCAGCAGTCTCGCCGGGACAGGGATTCACGTC. Amino acid sequence: CASSLAGTGIHV.

The chain links TRBV3-1 (or the pseudogene TRBV3-2) to TRBJ2-2; 7 nucleotides match TRBD1. The length of the CDR3 is 17 residues. Germline lookup yields CDR1 LGHDT and CDR2 YNNKEL (reference sequence). Trimming removed 3 bases from V and 8 bases from J; junction bases left unmatched: 15. The CDR3 nucleotides are TGTGCCAGCAGCCACGGGGCCGGGACAGCCTCTGCAGGGGAGCTGTTTTTT. Its translation is CASSHGAGTASAGELFF.

This sequence joins TRBV24-1 and TRBJ2-1; 12 bases match TRBD2. Germline CDR1 is KGHDR and CDR2 is SFDVKD. The CDR3 sequence is 16 residues long. V shed 9 bases and J 0 bases; nucleotides not matched to a gene: 5. In DNA form, the CDR3 reads TGTGCCACCTCGGGGACTAGCGGGTTCTCCTACAATGAGCAGTTCTTC. This encodes CATSGTSGFSYNEQFF.

The V call is TRBV7-2, the J call TRBJ1-5; no reliable D call. CDR1 is SGHTA and CDR2 is FQGNSA in the germline V gene. The CDR3 covers 14 residues. Trimming stripped 3 bases from V and 7 bases from J, with 13 bases between. This CDR3 reads CASSLSAVGQPQHF. The CDR3 nucleotides are TGTGCCAGCAGCTTGAGTGCGGTCGGGCAGCCCCAGCATTTT.

This chain uses TRBV5-1 with TRBJ1-6; 9 bases are a match to TRBD1. The length of the CDR3 is 16 residues. CDR1 SGHRS and CDR2 YFSETQ come from the germline V gene. V lost 0 bases to trimming and J lost 10 bases; unmatched junction nucleotides: 8. CDR3 sequence (DNA): TGCGCCAGCAGCTTGGAGGGACAGGGCTCGGGATCACCCCTCCACTTT. Translation: CASSLEGQGSGSPLHF.

The CDR3 is CASRASGKSQFF. The CDR3 nucleotides read TGTGCCAGCAGAGCCAGCGGGAAAAGCCAGTTCTTC. The V call is TRBV6-5, the J call TRBJ2-1, with TRBD2 identical over 7 bases. This CDR3 comprises 12 residues. Germline V CDR1 and CDR2: MNHEY, SVGAGI. The ends lost 6 bases at V and 13 bases at J; junction bases unmatched: 9.

In its sample, this clone was seen once. This sequence joins TRBV5-1 and TRBJ2-2; D might be TRBD2 (5 bases). The CDR3 has 14 amino acids. Trimming cost V 5 bases and J 7 bases, with 15 bases left between them. Germline V gives CDR1 SGHRS, CDR2 YFSETQ. As DNA, the CDR3 is TGCGCCAGCAGAAAAATATGGGAGTTCGGGGAGCTGTTTTTT. Its translation is CASRKIWEFGELFF.

CDR3 nucleotide sequence: TGCGCCAGCAGCTACGCGACAGGGGGCTCTGGGGCCAACGTCCTGACTTTC. Translating gives CASSYATGGSGANVLTF. The chain is built from TRBV4-1 and TRBJ2-6; 9 bases line up with TRBD1. Germline loops: CDR1 MGHRA, CDR2 YSYEKL. The CDR3 spans 17 residues. Losses at the gene ends were 5 bases for V and 0 bases for J; bases not matched to a gene: 5.

This chain connects TRBV5-1 to TRBJ2-2; 7 bases line up with TRBD2. Trimming cost V 0 bases and J 7 bases; bases outside gene matches: 0. The CDR3 sequence is 13 residues long. Germline V lookup: CDR1 SGHRS, CDR2 YFSETQ. The CDR3 loop reads CASSLVAGGELFF. The CDR3 region has the DNA TGCGCCAGCAGCTTGGTAGCGGGCGGGGAGCTGTTTTTT.

The CDR3 loop is CASSFWLAGNNEQFF. Here the CDR3 DNA reads TGTGCCAGCAGTTTTTGGCTAGCGGGAAACAATGAGCAGTTCTTC. This chain links TRBV27 with TRBJ2-1; 9 bases agree with TRBD2. The V gene end was trimmed by 3 bases and the J gene end by 5 bases; junction bases not matched to a gene: 5. CDR3 length: 15 residues. Germline CDR1 reads MNHEY; CDR2 reads SMNVEV (reference sequence).

J is TRBJ2-3 and V is TRBV6-6; 8 bases map to TRBD2. CDR1 and CDR2 from the germline V gene are MNHNY and SVGAGI (reference sequence). With V trimmed by 5 bases and J by 1 base, 11 bases remained unmatched. This CDR3 is 17 amino acids long. In DNA, the CDR3 is TGTGCCAGCAGTCCAGATCGAGCGGGGGCCCGCACAGATACGCAGTATTTT. It encodes CASSPDRAGARTDTQYF.

The V and J genes are TRBV7-2 and TRBJ1-2, with 8 bases that match TRBD1. The germline V gene encodes CDR1 SGHTA and CDR2 FQGNSA. V shed 5 bases and J 4 bases; nucleotides not matched to a gene: 3. The CDR3 has 13 amino acids. The CDR3 bases are TGTGCCAGCAGCCGGGGGACAGGCTATGGCTACACCTTC. This codes for CASSRGTGYGYTF. Variable domain in full (rest from reference TRBV7-2 and TRBJ1-2): GAGVSQSPSNKVTEKGKDVELRCDPISGHTALYWYRQSLGQGLEFLIYFQGNSAPDKSGLPSDRFSAERTGGSVSTLTIQRTQQEDSAVYLCASSRGTGYGYTFGSGTRLTVV.

This clone was seen a single time. The chain links TRBV4-1 to TRBJ1-2; D gene unclear. Germline V gene data show CDR1 as MGHRA and CDR2 as YSYEKL. The CDR3 runs 16 residues. Trimming left V 3 bases short and J 4 bases short, with 18 bases between. The CDR3 DNA is TGCGCCAGCAGCCATGCACCGAATAGTGCCTCCTATGGCTACACCTTC. Residues: CASSHAPNSASYGYTF.

The V call is TRBV19, the J call TRBJ1-2; D is undetermined. The germline gives CDR1 LNHDA, CDR2 SQIVND (reference sequence). This CDR3 has 15 amino acids. The V end lost 2 bases, the J end lost 4 bases, and 14 bases lay between the germline ends. CDR3 nucleotide sequence: TGTGCCAGTAGTATACCGGGGAGCCCCCTCTATGGCTACACCTTC. This translates into CASSIPGSPLYGYTF.

This rearrangement joins TRBV10-3 to TRBJ1-1; D perhaps matches TRBD1 (6 bases). Germline CDR1 and CDR2: ENHRY and SYGVKD. This CDR3 is built from 15 residues. Trimming shortened V by 6 bases and J by 5 bases, and 19 bases separated the two germline ends. The CDR3 bases are TGTGCCATCAGGGCGGACGGGGGGGCGAGAACTGAAGCTTTCTTT. This translates into CAIRADGGARTEAFF.

This clone was counted only a few times. The chain has TRBV5-1 and TRBJ2-3; 12 bases agree with TRBD2. The ends lost 4 bases at V and 3 bases at J; junction bases unmatched: 6. This CDR3 spans 16 amino acids. In germline, CDR1 is SGHRS, CDR2 YFSETQ. The CDR3 here is CASSVLAGGGTDTQYF. CDR3 in DNA: TGCGCCAGCAGCGTACTAGCGGGGGGCGGGACAGATACGCAGTATTTT.